This is a list of T cell receptor beta chains from one sample in a study of blood T cell repertoires in COVID-19. Only in-frame clones appear in the TCRdb table, and some are missing; sequencing was by immunoSEQ multiplex PCR. The sample has 200,000 to 250,000 clones; 75% to 85% are singletons. Sample: peripheral blood. The receptors derive from a middle-aged man with active or convalescent COVID-19. CDR3s include the opening cysteine and the closing phenylalanine or tryptophan. Fields, in order: V gene, J gene, clone size, D gene, CDR3 protein, CDR3 DNA. The D gene is left open where the match is weak. The size of a clone is reported for some rows only, either as once, few or many, or as a class for expanded clones.

v_gene: TRBV6-1; j_gene: TRBJ1-1; abundance: -; d_gene: -; CDR3aa: CASSERQGSSEAFF; CDR3nt: TGTGCCAGCAGTGAACGCCAGGGGTCCTCTGAAGCTTTCTTT
v_gene: TRBV5-1; j_gene: TRBJ2-3; abundance: -; d_gene: TRBD2; CDR3aa: CASSFTSGRTDTQYF; CDR3nt: TGCGCCAGCAGCTTTACTAGCGGGAGGACAGATACGCAGTATTTT
v_gene: TRBV7-2; j_gene: TRBJ2-5; abundance: -; d_gene: -; CDR3aa: CASSQSIETQYF; CDR3nt: TGTGCCAGCAGCCAGTCAATCGAGACCCAGTACTTC
v_gene: TRBV5-1; j_gene: TRBJ2-3; abundance: -; d_gene: TRBD1; CDR3aa: CASWTGNRGTDTQYF; CDR3nt: TGCGCCAGCTGGACCGGAAACAGGGGTACAGATACGCAGTATTTT
v_gene: TRBV6-4; j_gene: TRBJ1-4; abundance: -; d_gene: TRBD1; CDR3aa: CASSHHRDSNEKLFF; CDR3nt: TGTGCCAGCAGCCACCACCGGGACAGCAATGAAAAACTGTTTTTT
v_gene: TRBV5-8; j_gene: TRBJ1-4; abundance: once; d_gene: TRBD1; CDR3aa: CASSTGTGNEKLFF; CDR3nt: TGTGCCAGCAGCACCGGGACAGGGAATGAAAAACTGTTTTTT
v_gene: TRBV27; j_gene: TRBJ1-1; abundance: -; d_gene: -; CDR3aa: CASSLGTPNTEAFF; CDR3nt: TGTGCCAGCAGTTTAGGGACACCGAACACTGAAGCTTTCTTT
v_gene: TRBV3-1/TRBV3-2; j_gene: TRBJ2-5; abundance: -; d_gene: -; CDR3aa: CASRLPGRRAETQYF; CDR3nt: TGTGCCAGCAGGCTACCGGGACGGAGGGCGGAGACCCAGTACTTC
v_gene: TRBV6-4; j_gene: TRBJ2-6; abundance: once; d_gene: TRBD1; CDR3aa: CASSDGGQGTGANVLTF; CDR3nt: TGTGCCAGCAGTGACGGGGGACAGGGTACAGGGGCCAACGTCCTGACTTTC
v_gene: TRBV23-1; j_gene: TRBJ1-2; abundance: -; d_gene: TRBD1; CDR3aa: CASSQPGGLNYGYTF; CDR3nt: TGCGCCAGCAGTCAACCAGGGGGCCTAAACTATGGCTACACCTTC
v_gene: TRBV6-1; j_gene: TRBJ1-1; abundance: few; d_gene: TRBD1; CDR3aa: CASSDRQGRTEAFF; CDR3nt: TGTGCCAGCAGTGACCGACAGGGGAGGACTGAAGCTTTCTTT
v_gene: TRBV19; j_gene: TRBJ2-2; abundance: -; d_gene: TRBD1; CDR3aa: CASSQDRGVGELFF; CDR3nt: TGTGCCAGTAGTCAGGACAGGGGAGTCGGGGAGCTGTTTTTT
v_gene: TRBV6-1; j_gene: TRBJ1-2; abundance: -; d_gene: -; CDR3aa: CASSEGGADGYTF; CDR3nt: TGTGCCAGCAGTGAGGGGGGGGCGGATGGCTACACCTTC
v_gene: TRBV7-2; j_gene: TRBJ1-2; abundance: -; d_gene: -; CDR3aa: CASSLGGKHYGYTF; CDR3nt: TGTGCCAGCAGCTTAGGAGGGAAGCACTATGGCTACACCTTC
v_gene: TRBV29-1; j_gene: TRBJ2-3; abundance: -; d_gene: -; CDR3aa: CSVAGTLHTDTQYF; CDR3nt: TGCAGCGTCGCCGGGACTTTGCACACAGATACGCAGTATTTT
v_gene: TRBV7-8; j_gene: TRBJ1-1; abundance: -; d_gene: -; CDR3aa: CASSLGGSLNTEAFF; CDR3nt: TGTGCCAGCAGCTTAGGGGGCTCCCTGAACACTGAAGCTTTCTTT
v_gene: TRBV5-6; j_gene: TRBJ1-2; abundance: few; d_gene: -; CDR3aa: CASSSTARGPNYGYTF; CDR3nt: TGTGCCAGCAGCTCGACGGCCAGGGGACCTAACTATGGCTACACCTTC
v_gene: TRBV18; j_gene: TRBJ1-6; abundance: -; d_gene: TRBD1; CDR3aa: CASSPRLVWGQNSPLHF; CDR3nt: TGTGCCAGCTCACCACGGCTAGTCTGGGGACAGAATTCACCCCTCCACTTT
v_gene: TRBV6-5; j_gene: TRBJ1-5; abundance: -; d_gene: TRBD1; CDR3aa: CASSSDMTGNQPQHF; CDR3nt: TGTGCCAGCAGTTCCGATATGACAGGGAACCAGCCCCAGCATTTT